The 5 T cell receptor beta chains given below trace back to one sample, sequenced in a study of CD4 and CD8 cells across lung adenocarcinoma regions. TCRdb independently ran MiXCR on the PCR reads; one entry per CDR3 protein. Among about 16,000 distinct CDR3 sequences listed, less than 55% were seen once. Source material: CD8+ T cells from the center of a lung tumor. These receptors were collected from a female donor with lung adenocarcinoma. The CD4 and CD8 labels of this study may be unreliable.

In the case of this clonotype: One junction end disagrees with the germline gene, perhaps due to a read error. The chain has TRBV6-1 and TRBJ2-5; perhaps TRBD2 as D (5 bases). This CDR3 has 14 residues. Germline V CDR1 and CDR2: MNHNS, SASEGT. DNA for the CDR3: TGTGCGGGCAGTGGAGGCCGTGCCACAGAGACCCAGTACTTT. It translates to CAGSGGRATETQYF.

V gene TRBV6-1 combines with J gene TRBJ2-5; the D call may be TRBD1 or TRBD2 (6 bases each). This CDR3 has 17 residues. The germline V gene encodes CDR1 MNHNS and CDR2 SASEGT. V lost 4 bases to trimming and J lost 3 bases, with 21 bases between them. As DNA, the CDR3 is TGTGCCAGCAGTGCGGGGCTGGGGGGCCGAGACGAAGAGACCCAGTACTTC. This translates into CASSAGLGGRDEETQYF.

This clonotype was recorded once. An end of the junction does not agree with germline; a read error may underlie this. V and J are TRBV7-7 and TRBJ2-4; TRBD1 or TRBD2 may be the D gene (6 bases each). Per germline, CDR1 SSHAT and CDR2 FNYEAQ (reference sequence). The CDR3 runs to 15 residues. Here the CDR3 reads CASIRGLGATNTQYF. The CDR3 DNA is TGTGCTAGCATCCGGGGGCTAGGAGCCACAAACACGCAGTACTTC.

Regarding this clonotype: An end of the junction does not agree with germline; a read error may underlie this. The V and J genes are TRBV6-1 and TRBJ2-3; 10 nucleotides line up with TRBD2. The CDR3 consists of 15 residues. Germline V gene data show CDR1 as MNHNS and CDR2 as SASEGT. Here the CDR3 reads CASSSSGGGKNTQYF. The DNA of the CDR3 is TGTGCCAGCAGCTCGAGCGGGGGGGGAAAAAACACGCAGTACTTT.

The J gene is TRBJ2-3, the V gene TRBV12-3 or TRBV12-4; TRBD1 matches at 11 bases. The CDR3 runs to 16 residues. Germline trimming cut 6 bases from V and 3 bases from J; bases unmatched to any gene: 8. The CDR3 nucleotides read TGTGCCAGCAGCCCGGGACAGGGGGGAAGGACAGATACGCAGTATTTT. This codes for CASSPGQGGRTDTQYF.